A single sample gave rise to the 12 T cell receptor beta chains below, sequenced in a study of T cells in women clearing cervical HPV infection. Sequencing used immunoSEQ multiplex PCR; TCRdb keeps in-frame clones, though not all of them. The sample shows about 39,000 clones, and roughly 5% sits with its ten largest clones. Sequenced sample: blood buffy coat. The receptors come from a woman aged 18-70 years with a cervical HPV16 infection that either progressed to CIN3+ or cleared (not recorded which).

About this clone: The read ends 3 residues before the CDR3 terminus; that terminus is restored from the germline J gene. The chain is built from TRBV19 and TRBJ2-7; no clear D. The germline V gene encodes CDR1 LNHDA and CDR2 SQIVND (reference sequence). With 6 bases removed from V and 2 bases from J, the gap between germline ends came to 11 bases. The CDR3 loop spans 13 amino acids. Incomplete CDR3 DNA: TGTGCCAGTAGGGGCCCGGAGACCTACGAG. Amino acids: CASRGPETYE. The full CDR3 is CASRGPETYEQYF.

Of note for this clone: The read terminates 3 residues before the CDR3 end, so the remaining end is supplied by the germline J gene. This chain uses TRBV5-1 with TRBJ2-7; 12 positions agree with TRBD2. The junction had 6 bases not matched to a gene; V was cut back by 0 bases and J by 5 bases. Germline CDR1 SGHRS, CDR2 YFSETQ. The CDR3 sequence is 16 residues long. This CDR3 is CASSLATSGGLNEQYF. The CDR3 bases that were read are TGCGCCAGCAGCTTGGCCACTAGCGGGGGGTTAAACGAG.

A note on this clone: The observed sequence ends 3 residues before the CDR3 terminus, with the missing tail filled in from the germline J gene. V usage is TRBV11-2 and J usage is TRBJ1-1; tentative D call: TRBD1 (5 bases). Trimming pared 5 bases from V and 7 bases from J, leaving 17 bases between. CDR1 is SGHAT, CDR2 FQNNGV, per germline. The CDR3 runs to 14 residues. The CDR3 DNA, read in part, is TGTGCCAGCAGCCCCGGCCCCGGCAGGGATGAA. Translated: CASSPGPGRDE. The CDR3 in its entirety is CASSPGPGRDEAFF.

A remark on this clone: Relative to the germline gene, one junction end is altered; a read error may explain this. The CDR3 DNA, read in part, is TGTGCTAGCAGCTTAGCCCCTAAGGGGCGGGGGAGAGGGGAGACC. Amino acids: CASSLAPKGRGRGET. The full CDR3 sequence reads CASSLAPKGRGRGETQYF. V usage is TRBV7-7 and J usage is TRBJ2-5, with 7 positions matching TRBD2. The read halts 3 residues ahead of the CDR3 end, with the missing end drawn from the germline J gene. The CDR3 spans 18 residues. CDR1 SSHAT and CDR2 FNYEAQ come from the germline V gene (reference sequence).

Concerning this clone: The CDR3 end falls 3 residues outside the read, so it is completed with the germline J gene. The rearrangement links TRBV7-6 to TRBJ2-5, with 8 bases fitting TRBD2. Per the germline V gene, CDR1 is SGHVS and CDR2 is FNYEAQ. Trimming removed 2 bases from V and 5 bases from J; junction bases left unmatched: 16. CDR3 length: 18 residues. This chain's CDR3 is CASSLRGVPGGAGETQYF. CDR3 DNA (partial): TGTGCCAGCAGCTTAAGAGGCGTCCCCGGGGGGGCCGGGGAGACC.

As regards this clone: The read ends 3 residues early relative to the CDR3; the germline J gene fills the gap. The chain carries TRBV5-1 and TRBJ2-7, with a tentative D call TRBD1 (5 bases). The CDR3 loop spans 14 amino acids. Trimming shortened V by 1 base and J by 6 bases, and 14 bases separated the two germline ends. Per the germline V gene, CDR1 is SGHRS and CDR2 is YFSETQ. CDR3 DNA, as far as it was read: TGCGCCAGCAGCTTGACACAGGTAGCCTCCGAG. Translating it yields CASSLTQVASE. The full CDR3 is CASSLTQVASEQYF.

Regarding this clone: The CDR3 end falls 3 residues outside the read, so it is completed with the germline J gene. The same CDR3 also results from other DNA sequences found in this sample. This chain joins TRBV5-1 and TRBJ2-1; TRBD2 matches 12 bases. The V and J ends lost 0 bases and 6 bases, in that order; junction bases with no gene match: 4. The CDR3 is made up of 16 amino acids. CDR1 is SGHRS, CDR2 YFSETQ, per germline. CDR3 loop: CASSLGLAGGFNEQFF. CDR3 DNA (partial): TGCGCCAGCAGCTTGGGGCTAGCGGGGGGGTTCAATGAG.

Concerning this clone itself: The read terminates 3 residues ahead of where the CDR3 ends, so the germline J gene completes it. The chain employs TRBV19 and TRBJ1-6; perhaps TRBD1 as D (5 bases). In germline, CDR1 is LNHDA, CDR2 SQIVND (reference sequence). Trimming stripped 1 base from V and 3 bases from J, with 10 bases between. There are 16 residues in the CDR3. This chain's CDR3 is CASSIGGDIYNSPLHF. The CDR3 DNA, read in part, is TGTGCCAGTAGTATAGGAGGGGATATCTATAATTCACCC.

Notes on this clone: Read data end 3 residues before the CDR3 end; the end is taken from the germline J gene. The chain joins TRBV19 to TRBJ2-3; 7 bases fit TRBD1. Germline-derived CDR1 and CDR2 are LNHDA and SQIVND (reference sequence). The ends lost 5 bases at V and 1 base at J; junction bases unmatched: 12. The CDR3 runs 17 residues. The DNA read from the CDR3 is TGTGCCAGTAGTGCCGAGGGGGCAGGGTTGGGCACAGATACG. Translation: CASSAEGAGLGTDT. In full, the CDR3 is CASSAEGAGLGTDTQYF.

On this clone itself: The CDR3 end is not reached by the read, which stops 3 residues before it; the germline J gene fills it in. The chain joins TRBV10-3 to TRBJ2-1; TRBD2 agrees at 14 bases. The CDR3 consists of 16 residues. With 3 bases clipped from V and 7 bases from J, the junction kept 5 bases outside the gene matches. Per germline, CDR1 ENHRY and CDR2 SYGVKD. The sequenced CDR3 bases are TGTGCCATCAGTGATAGGACTAGCGGGGGGTTTAATGAG. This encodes CAISDRTSGGFNE. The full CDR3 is CAISDRTSGGFNEQFF.

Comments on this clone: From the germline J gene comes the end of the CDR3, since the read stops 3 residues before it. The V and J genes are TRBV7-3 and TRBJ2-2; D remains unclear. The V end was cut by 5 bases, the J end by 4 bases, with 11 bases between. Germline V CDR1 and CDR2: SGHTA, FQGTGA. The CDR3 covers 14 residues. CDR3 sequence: CASSPTPGTGELFF. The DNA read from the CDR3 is TGTGCCAGCAGCCCTACTCCGGGCACCGGGGAG.

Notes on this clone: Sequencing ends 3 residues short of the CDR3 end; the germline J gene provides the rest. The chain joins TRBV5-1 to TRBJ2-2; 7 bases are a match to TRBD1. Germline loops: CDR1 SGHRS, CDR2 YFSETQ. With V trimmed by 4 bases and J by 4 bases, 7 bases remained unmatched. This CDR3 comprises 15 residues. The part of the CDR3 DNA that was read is TGCGCCAGCAGCGGGACAGAATCCCGCACCGGGGAG. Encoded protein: CASSGTESRTGE. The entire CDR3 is CASSGTESRTGELFF.